The source of this T cell receptor beta chain is a study of shared clonotypes between healthy human individuals. Profiled with immunoSEQ multiplex PCR; TCRdb holds only in-frame clones, not every one. The repertoire holds 2 million to 3 million clones, approximately 94% seen once, with 0.36% in the top ten. Trimming pared 3 bases from V and 4 bases from J, leaving 19 bases between. CDR1 is LNHDA and CDR2 is SQIVND in the germline V gene (reference sequence). The CDR3 loop spans 17 amino acids. Findings and limits, study-wide: The genetic and exposure-history diversity represented was limited by few donors.

Points on this clone: What it binds is unknown.

The rearrangement links TRBV19 to TRBJ1-5, with D uncertain. This clonotype was sampled from a man aged 18 to 29 in good health. Some clones in this sample may be carry-over from other donors' samples. Specimen: naive CD4+ T cells from PBMCs. Regarding subset: CD45RA+ positively selected. The CDR3 DNA follows: TGTGCCAGTAGTATCCGACCAGGTAACTCTCTTAATCAGCCCCAGCATTTT. Encoded protein: CASSIRPGNSLNQPQHF.